These 8 T cell receptor beta chains were sequenced from one sample in a study of OX40 agonist ivuxolimab in advanced cancers. Measured with immunoSEQ multiplex PCR; TCRdb has only the in-frame clones, and not every one. The table lists some 75,000 clones, 65% to 90% of them singletons. The sequenced sample was CD4+ or CD8+ T cells sorted from blood, obtained in a trial of the OX40 agonist ivuxolimab. Source of these receptors: an adult with an advanced solid tumor such as melanoma, head and neck, liver or kidney cancer.

The V and J genes are TRBV6-1 and TRBJ1-1, with unresolved D. The germline CDR1 and CDR2 sequences are MNHNS and SASEGT. V was cut by 6 bases and J by 1 base, with 6 bases left in between. The CDR3 contains 12 residues. The CDR3: CASRRQNTEAFF. CDR3 nucleotides: TGTGCCAGCAGGAGACAGAACACTGAAGCTTTCTTT.

J is TRBJ2-5 and V is TRBV7-3; D is possibly TRBD2 (6 bases). The germline V gene has CDR1 SGHTA and CDR2 FQGTGA. Trimming left V 4 bases short and J 4 bases short, with 16 bases between. The CDR3 covers 15 residues. The CDR3 loop is CASSSMGGHGETQYF. Here the CDR3 DNA reads TGTGCCAGCAGCTCCATGGGAGGACACGGAGAGACCCAGTACTTC. Full variable domain (missing parts from reference TRBV7-3 and TRBJ2-5): GAGVSQTPSNKVTEKGKYVELRCDPISGHTALYWYRQSLGQGPEFLIYFQGTGAADDSGLPNDRFFAVRPEGSVSTLKIQRTERGDSAVYLCASSSMGGHGETQYFGPGTRLLVL.

In its sample, this clone was seen a few times. Here the CDR3 reads CASGVGWAGAGLQETQYF. As DNA, the CDR3 is TGCGCCAGCGGCGTGGGGTGGGCCGGAGCGGGACTTCAAGAGACCCAGTACTTC. The chain is built from TRBV5-1 and TRBJ2-5; 7 nucleotides align to TRBD2. Looked up from germline, CDR1 is SGHRS and CDR2 is YFSETQ. The CDR3 is made up of 18 amino acids. V lost 7 bases, J lost 2 bases, and 20 bases stayed unmatched.

The rearrangement links TRBV28 to TRBJ1-5; D call uncertain. V was cut by 7 bases and J by 5 bases, with 15 bases left in between. The CDR3 has 14 residues. Germline loops: CDR1 MDHEN, CDR2 SYDVKM. CDR3 protein: CASINPWGHQPQHF. As DNA, the CDR3 is TGTGCCAGCATTAACCCCTGGGGTCATCAGCCCCAGCATTTT.

This rearrangement joins TRBV11-2 to TRBJ2-7; D possibly corresponds to TRBD1 (6 bases). The CDR3 has 14 amino acids. Trimming pared 5 bases from V and 0 bases from J, leaving 11 bases between. Germline CDR1 and CDR2: SGHAT and FQNNGV. This chain's CDR3 is CASSPRTVSYEQYF. The CDR3 DNA follows: TGTGCCAGCAGCCCTAGGACAGTCTCCTACGAGCAGTACTTC.

This chain connects TRBV5-1 to TRBJ2-5, with D uncertain. Looked up from germline, CDR1 is SGHRS and CDR2 is YFSETQ. The length of the CDR3 is 14 residues. With 0 bases removed from V and 1 base from J, the gap between germline ends came to 7 bases. The CDR3 protein is CASSLEPIQETQYF. The CDR3 nucleotides are TGCGCCAGCAGCTTGGAACCGATCCAAGAGACCCAGTACTTC.

This chain links TRBV30 with TRBJ2-1; tentative D call: TRBD2 (5 bases). V lost 2 bases to trimming and J lost 7 bases, with 6 bases between them. Germline V gene lookup returns CDR1 GTSNPN and CDR2 SVGIG (reference sequence). The CDR3 runs 11 residues. This chain's CDR3 is CAWSWENEQFF. CDR3 in DNA: TGTGCCTGGAGTTGGGAGAATGAGCAGTTCTTC.

The chain couples TRBV19 to TRBJ2-1, with TRBD2 matching 12 bases. The CDR3 sequence is 15 residues long. Germline V gene sequence: CDR1 LNHDA, CDR2 SQIVND (reference sequence). The V and J ends lost 3 bases and 13 bases, in that order; junction bases with no gene match: 10. The CDR3 region is CASSISPSSGGAQFF. CDR3 sequence (DNA): TGTGCCAGTAGTATCTCCCCTTCTAGCGGGGGGGCCCAGTTCTTC.